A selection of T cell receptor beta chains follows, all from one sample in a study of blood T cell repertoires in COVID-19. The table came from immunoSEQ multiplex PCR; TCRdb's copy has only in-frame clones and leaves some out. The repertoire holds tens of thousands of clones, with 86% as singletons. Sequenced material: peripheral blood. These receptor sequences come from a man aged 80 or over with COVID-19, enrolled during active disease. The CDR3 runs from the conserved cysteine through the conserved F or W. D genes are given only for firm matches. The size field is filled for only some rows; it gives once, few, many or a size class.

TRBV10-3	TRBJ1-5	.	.	CAISDGDQPQHF	TGTGCCATCAGTGACGGAGATCAGCCCCAGCATTTT
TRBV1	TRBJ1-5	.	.	CTSSTGRGYQPQHF	TGCACCAGCAGCACCGGGAGGGGGTATCAGCCCCAGCATTTT
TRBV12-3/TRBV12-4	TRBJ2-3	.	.	CASSRGWYTQYF	TGTGCCAGCAGCAGAGGGTGGTATACGCAGTATTTT
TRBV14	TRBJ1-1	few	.	CASSQDRATEAFF	TGTGCCAGCAGCCAAGACAGGGCCACTGAAGCTTTCTTT
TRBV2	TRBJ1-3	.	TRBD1	CASSEFRDRAGNTIYF	TGTGCCAGCAGTGAGTTCCGGGACAGGGCTGGAAACACCATATATTTT
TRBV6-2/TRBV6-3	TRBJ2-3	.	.	CASSYAGESTDTQYF	TGTGCCAGCAGTTATGCAGGCGAAAGCACAGATACGCAGTATTTT
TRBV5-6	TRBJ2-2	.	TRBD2	CASSLLRGGQNTGELFF	TGTGCCAGCAGCCTCCTCCGCGGGGGGCAGAACACCGGGGAGCTGTTTTTT
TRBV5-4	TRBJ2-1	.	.	CASRYRAGDVDEQFF	TGTGCCAGTCGTTACCGGGCAGGGGACGTCGATGAGCAGTTCTTC
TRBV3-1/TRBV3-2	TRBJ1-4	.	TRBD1	CASSRGQNEKLFF	TGTGCCAGCAGCCGGGGACAGAATGAAAAACTGTTTTTT
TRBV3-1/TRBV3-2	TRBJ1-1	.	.	CASSQARETEAFF	TGTGCCAGCAGCCAAGCACGAGAGACTGAAGCTTTCTTT
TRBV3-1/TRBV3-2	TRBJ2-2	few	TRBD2	CASTISGVAGDTGELFF	TGTGCCAGCACTATCTCAGGCGTAGCGGGGGATACCGGGGAGCTGTTTTTT
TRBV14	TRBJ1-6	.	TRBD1	CASSRQGIALHF	TGTGCCAGCAGTCGACAGGGGATCGCCCTCCACTTT
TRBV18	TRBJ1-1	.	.	CASSPSGHTEAFF	TGTGCCAGCTCGCCCTCAGGCCACACTGAAGCTTTCTTT
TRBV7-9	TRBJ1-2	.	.	CASSLDINYGYTF	TGTGCCAGCAGCTTGGACATCAACTATGGCTACACCTTC
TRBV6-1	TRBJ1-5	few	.	CASSERGGRNQPQHF	TGTGCCAGCAGTGAACGGGGGGGTCGCAATCAGCCCCAGCATTTT
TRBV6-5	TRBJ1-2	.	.	CASRFITAYGYTF	TGTGCCAGCAGATTTATAACAGCCTATGGCTACACCTTC